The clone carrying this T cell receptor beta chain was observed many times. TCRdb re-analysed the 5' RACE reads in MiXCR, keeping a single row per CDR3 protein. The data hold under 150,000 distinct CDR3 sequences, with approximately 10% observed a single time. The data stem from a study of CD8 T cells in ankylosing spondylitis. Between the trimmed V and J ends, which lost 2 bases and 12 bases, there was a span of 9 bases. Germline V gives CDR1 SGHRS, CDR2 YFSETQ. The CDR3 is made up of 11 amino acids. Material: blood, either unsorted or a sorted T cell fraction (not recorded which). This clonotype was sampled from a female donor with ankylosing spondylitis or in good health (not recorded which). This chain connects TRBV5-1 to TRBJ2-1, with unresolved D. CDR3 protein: CASSLGMGQFF. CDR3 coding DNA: TGCGCCAGCAGCTTAGGGATGGGGCAGTTCTTC.